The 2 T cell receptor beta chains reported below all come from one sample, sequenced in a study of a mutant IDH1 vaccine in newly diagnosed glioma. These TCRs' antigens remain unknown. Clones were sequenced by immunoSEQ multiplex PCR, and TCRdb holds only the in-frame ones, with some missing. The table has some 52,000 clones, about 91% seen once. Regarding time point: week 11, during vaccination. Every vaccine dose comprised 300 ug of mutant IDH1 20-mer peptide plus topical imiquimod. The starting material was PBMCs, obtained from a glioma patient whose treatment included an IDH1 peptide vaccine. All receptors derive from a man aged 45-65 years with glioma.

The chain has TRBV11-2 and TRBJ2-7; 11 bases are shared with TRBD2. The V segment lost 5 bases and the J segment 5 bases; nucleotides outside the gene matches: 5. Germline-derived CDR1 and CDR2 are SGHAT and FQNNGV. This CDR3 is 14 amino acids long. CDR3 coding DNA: TGTGCCAGCAGCCCTAGCGGGGGGATCGACGAGCAGTACTTC. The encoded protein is CASSPSGGIDEQYF. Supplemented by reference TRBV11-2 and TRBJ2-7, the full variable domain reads EAGVAQSPRYKIIEKRQSVAFWCNPISGHATLYWYQQILGQGPKLLIQFQNNGVVDDSQLPKDRFSAERLKGVDSTLKIQPAKLEDSAVYLCASSPSGGIDEQYFGPGTRLTVT.

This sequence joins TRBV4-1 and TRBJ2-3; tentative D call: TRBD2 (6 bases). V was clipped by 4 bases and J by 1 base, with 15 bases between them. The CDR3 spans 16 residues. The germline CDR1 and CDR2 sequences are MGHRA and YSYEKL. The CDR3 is CASSPIRGTGTDTQYF. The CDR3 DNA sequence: TGCGCCAGCAGCCCTATCCGAGGGACTGGCACAGATACGCAGTATTTT.